The rows below give T cell receptor beta chains drawn from one sample of a study of OX40 agonist ivuxolimab in advanced cancers. TCRdb's table, derived via immunoSEQ multiplex PCR, lists solely in-frame clones and lacks some. The table shows 26,000 or so clones, with around 86% occurring only once. This specimen was CD4+ or CD8+ T cells sorted from blood, taken in a trial of the OX40 agonist ivuxolimab. These receptor sequences come from an adult with an advanced solid tumor such as melanoma, head and neck, liver or kidney cancer. CDR3s include the opening cysteine and the closing phenylalanine or tryptophan. D genes are given only for firm matches.

>.|TRBV30|TRBJ1-4
CAWSHGVDGEKLFF
TGTGCCTGGAGCCATGGGGTAGACGGTGAAAAACTGTTTTTT
>TRBD2|TRBV9|TRBJ2-3
CASSDRLAGTSTDTQYF
TGTGCCAGCAGCGACCGACTAGCGGGGACTAGCACAGATACGCAGTATTTT
>TRBD2|TRBV11-3|TRBJ2-7
CASSLGSSGRDEQYF
TGTGCCAGCAGCTTAGGGTCTAGCGGGAGAGACGAGCAGTACTTC
>TRBD1|TRBV5-1|TRBJ1-2
CASSIRTGGADGYTF
TGCGCCAGCAGCATCCGGACAGGGGGCGCAGATGGCTACACCTTC
>.|TRBV19|TRBJ2-5
CASSSSDRETQYF
TGTGCCAGTAGTTCTTCGGACAGAGAGACCCAGTACTTC
>TRBD2|TRBV10-2|TRBJ2-7
CASSESIAGEQYF
TGCGCCAGCAGTGAAAGTATAGCGGGGGAGCAGTACTTC
>.|TRBV27|TRBJ1-1
CASILPGRPNTEAFF
TGTGCCAGCATCCTCCCCGGACGGCCGAACACTGAAGCTTTCTTT
>TRBD1|TRBV28|TRBJ1-5
CASHRGQGLSNQPQHF
TGTGCCAGCCACAGGGGACAGGGGTTGAGCAATCAGCCCCAGCATTTT
>.|TRBV28|TRBJ2-7
CASSFKGGLDF
TGTGCCAGCAGTTTTAAGGGCGGCTTGGACTTC
>TRBD2|TRBV15|TRBJ2-1
CATLAGNPNEQFF
TGTGCCACCCTAGCGGGAAACCCCAATGAGCAGTTCTTC